The 3 T cell receptor beta chains reported below all come from one sample, sequenced in a study of T cells after yellow fever vaccination. TCRdb processed the 5' RACE reads anew with MiXCR; each CDR3 protein has one entry. Seen here are 550,000 or so distinct CDR3 sequences, less than 20% observed once, and the top ten hold 14%. The material sequenced was PBMCs, taken 15 days after the yellow fever booster vaccination. Every receptor here comes from a man in his thirties or forties who received the YFV17D yellow fever vaccine.

This clonotype showed up just a few times. V usage is TRBV21-1 and J usage is TRBJ2-1; TRBD2, the table's D call, lacks a check against the DNA. TRBV21-1 is described as a pseudogene. The CDR3 extends over 21 amino acids. For the CDR3, the DNA is TGTGCCAGCATGCAAGGACATGGGACTAGCGGGAGATTCGACACAGGCAATGAGCAGTTCTTC. This gives the protein CASMQGHGTSGRFDTGNEQFF.

This rearrangement joins TRBV5-4 to TRBJ2-3, with D perhaps being TRBD1 or TRBD2 (5 bases each). The CDR3 is 17 residues long. In germline, CDR1 is SGHNT, CDR2 YYREEE (reference sequence). Trimming cost V 5 bases and J 0 bases, with 19 bases left between them. CDR3 sequence (DNA): TGTGCCAGCAGTCCATATGGGGGAGTACTTAGCACAGATACGCAGTATTTT. Translation gives CASSPYGGVLSTDTQYF.

The chain couples TRBV7-8 to TRBJ1-6; no clear D. This CDR3 has 15 amino acids. Germline CDR1 is SGHVS and CDR2 is FQNEAQ. V lost 2 bases and J lost 7, with 12 bases in between. The CDR3 DNA follows: TGTGCCAGCAGCTTAAATTTACAGAAAAATTCACCCCTCCACTTT. Encoded protein: CASSLNLQKNSPLHF. Combining the CDR3 with reference TRBV7-8 and TRBJ1-6 gives the whole variable domain GAGVSQSPRYKVAKRGQDVALRCDPISGHVSLFWYQQALGQGPEFLTYFQNEAQLDKSGLPSDRFFAERPEGSVSTLKIQRTQQEDSAVYLCASSLNLQKNSPLHFGNGTRLTVT.